Here is one T cell receptor beta chain with its context. The antigen is undetermined. The source of the sample is a study of shared clonotypes between healthy human individuals. Points from the study as a whole: Sorted-subset sequencing was shown by rarefaction to be incomplete despite large depth. It was the few donors that limited the genetic and exposure-history diversity represented.

The CDR3 contains 16 residues. Germline CDR1 SGHNT, CDR2 YENEEA. V was pared by 4 bases and J by 4 bases, with 16 bases between. Sequenced by immunoSEQ multiplex PCR; TCRdb stores in-frame clones only, minus some. This table holds approximately 240,000 clones, 65% to 70% found once. This TCR derives from a man under 40 in good health. The chain uses TRBV11-3 and TRBJ2-2; the D gene is possibly TRBD2 (6 bases). The sample consisted of memory CD4+ T cells sorted from blood. Subset described: CD45RA-negative fraction. The CDR3 loop reads CASSSGGGRGTGELFF. Here the CDR3 DNA reads TGTGCCAGCAGCTCCGGGGGAGGAAGGGGCACCGGGGAGCTGTTTTTT.